These 8 T cell receptor beta chains were sequenced from one sample in a study of T cell responses to AZD1222 COVID-19 vaccine. This table comes from immunoSEQ multiplex PCR, and its TCRdb copy is limited to in-frame clones, with some not included. The sample lists 90,000 to 150,000 clones, around 90% occurring once. The material was peripheral blood, obtained 28 days after the second AZD1222 dose. The receptor set was obtained from an adult who received the AZD1222 COVID-19 vaccine.

The rearrangement joins TRBV5-1 to TRBJ1-1, with TRBD1 matching 7 bases. The junction had 6 bases not matched to a gene; V was cut back by 4 bases and J by 0 bases. CDR1 is SGHRS and CDR2 is YFSETQ in the germline V gene. The CDR3 contains 15 residues. CDR3: CASSEQGRLNTEAFF. Written as DNA, the CDR3 is TGCGCCAGCAGCGAACAGGGGAGGTTGAACACTGAAGCTTTCTTT.

The chain has TRBV6-5 and TRBJ1-2, with a tentative D call TRBD1 (6 bases). Germline loops: CDR1 MNHEY, CDR2 SVGAGI. Trimming took 3 bases from V and 3 from J, leaving 14 bases between them. The CDR3 sequence is 15 residues long. CDR3 loop: CASSYEGGSHYGYTF. The CDR3 DNA is TGTGCCAGCAGTTATGAGGGGGGGAGTCACTATGGCTACACCTTC.

This clone was detected only once. The chain couples TRBV7-8 to TRBJ2-2, with a possible D match to TRBD1 (7 bases). The V end lost 1 base, the J end lost 3 bases, and 12 bases lay between the germline ends. The CDR3 runs to 16 residues. In germline, CDR1 is SGHVS, CDR2 FQNEAQ. The CDR3 reads CASSLVGGGYTGELFF. The CDR3 DNA reads TGTGCCAGCAGCTTAGTTGGAGGGGGCTACACCGGGGAGCTGTTTTTT.

The chain links TRBV18 to TRBJ1-5; 7 nucleotides line up with TRBD1. Trimming at V came to 3 bases and at J to 2 bases, leaving 10 bases not matched to a gene. Looked up from germline, CDR1 is KGHSH and CDR2 is LQKENI. CDR3 size: 17 residues. DNA of the CDR3: TGTGCCAGCTCACCCACCCCCTCCGGGACAGGCAATCAGCCCCAGCATTTT. Protein product: CASSPTPSGTGNQPQHF.

This clone was recorded once. V is TRBV7-2 and J is TRBJ1-1; a possible D gene is TRBD1 (6 bases). With 0 bases removed from V and 1 base from J, the gap between germline ends came to 9 bases. The germline CDR1 and CDR2 sequences are SGHTA and FQGNSA. The CDR3 loop spans 15 amino acids. The CDR3 DNA sequence: TGTGCCAGCAGCTTAGCTGCAGGGGAGAACACTGAAGCTTTCTTT. Translated: CASSLAAGENTEAFF.

The chain is built from TRBV5-1 and TRBJ2-2; possibly TRBD1 or TRBD2 for D (5 bases each). Looked up from germline, CDR1 is SGHRS and CDR2 is YFSETQ. This CDR3 comprises 14 residues. Trimming took 0 bases from V and 6 from J, leaving 9 bases between them. The CDR3 DNA reads TGCGCCAGCAGCTTGGCACGGGGCGCCGGGGAGCTGTTTTTT. Amino acid sequence: CASSLARGAGELFF.

This chain connects TRBV7-2 to TRBJ2-2; 8 bases align to TRBD2. Germline lookup yields CDR1 SGHTA and CDR2 FQGNSA. The CDR3 is made up of 14 amino acids. After removal of 1 base from V and 6 bases from J, the junction contained 1 base not matched to a gene. The CDR3 nucleotides read TGTGCCAGCAGCTTAGTAGCGGGGCCCGGGGAGCTGTTTTTT. Protein product: CASSLVAGPGELFF. The whole variable domain, filled in from reference TRBV7-2 and TRBJ2-2, reads GAGVSQSPSNKVTEKGKDVELRCDPISGHTALYWYRQSLGQGLEFLIYFQGNSAPDKSGLPSDRFSAERTGGSVSTLTIQRTQQEDSAVYLCASSLVAGPGELFFGEGSRLTVL.

The J gene is TRBJ1-3, the V gene TRBV27; D uncertain. The germline V and J ends were trimmed by 1 base and 0 bases, with 16 bases remaining between them. Germline lookup yields CDR1 MNHEY and CDR2 SMNVEV (reference sequence). The CDR3 extends over 18 amino acids. The CDR3 DNA follows: TGTGCCAGCAGTTTATTCGGTGGTGTCGGGGACTCTGGAAACACCATATATTTT. Protein product: CASSLFGGVGDSGNTIYF.